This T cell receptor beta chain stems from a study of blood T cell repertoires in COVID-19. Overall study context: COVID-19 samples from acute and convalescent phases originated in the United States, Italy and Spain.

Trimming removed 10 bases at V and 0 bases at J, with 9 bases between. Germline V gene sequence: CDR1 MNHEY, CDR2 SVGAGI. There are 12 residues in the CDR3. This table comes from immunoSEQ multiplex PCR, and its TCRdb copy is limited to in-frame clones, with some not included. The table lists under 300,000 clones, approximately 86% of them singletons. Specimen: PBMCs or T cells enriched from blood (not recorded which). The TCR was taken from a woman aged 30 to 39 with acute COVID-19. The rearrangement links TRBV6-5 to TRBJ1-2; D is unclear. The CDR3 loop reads CAIKTSNYGYTF. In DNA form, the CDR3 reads TGTGCCATTAAGACATCTAACTATGGCTACACCTTC.